This T cell receptor beta chain originates from a study of OX40 agonist ivuxolimab in advanced cancers. Regarding the complete study: The costimulatory receptor OX40 (CD134) was targeted by ivuxolimab, a fully human IgG2 agonistic monoclonal antibody. Intravenous ivuxolimab was administered to patients every 2 weeks at six dose levels: 0.01, 0.1, 0.3, 1.5, 3 and 10 mg/kg. Prior anti-PD-1, anti-PD-L1 or anti-CTLA-4 therapy was permitted, and checkpoint inhibitors had been received by roughly 42% of dose-escalation patients. The point of sequencing TCRbeta in the periphery was to test whether ivuxolimab changed TCR sequence diversity and drove clonal T-cell expansion. Of the 50 or so patients in dose escalation, some 20 had hepatocellular carcinoma, some 15 had melanoma, 9 had renal cell carcinoma and 9 had head and neck cancer. A male proportion of roughly 80% and a mean age of around 60 years, ranging from about 23 to 79, were recorded for the dose-escalation cohort. The monotherapy dose-escalation portion (N ≈ 52 patients) of the phase I ivuxolimab trial is reported in the paper. Partial responses occurred in three dose-escalation patients: two with cutaneous melanoma and one with hepatocellular carcinoma. The full study reports these points: Low levels of normalized T-cell clonal expansion were also shown by some nonresponding patients. In the 0.1-3.0 mg/kg groups, partial responders had among the lowest normalized peripheral clonal expansion, particularly in CD8+ T cells. On average, CD8+ T cells showed more expanded clones than CD4+ T cells after ivuxolimab. The antigen specificity of the peripheral T cells that underwent clonal expansion was not determined. At doses of 0.1 to 3.0 mg/kg, clonal expansion of both CD4+ and CD8+ T cells in blood was seen between baseline and week 6.

Genomic DNA was isolated from the sorted cells so that the TCRbeta CDR3 region could be sequenced. The immunoSEQ Assay was used to sequence the TCRbeta CDR3 regions. TCRdb obtained this table from immuneACCESS and retained in-frame rearrangements with V and J assigned. These tables miss some clones; where compared with another copy, unresolved V genes account for less than half of the shortfall, and the remainder is unexplained. For this sample the table gives around 80,000 clones, of which around 83% were detected only once. The ten most abundant clones make up 0.8% to 1% of the sample. Turning to this clone: Its antigen is still unknown. No base quality information exists; no much larger clone differs at one position.

In the germline V gene, CDR1 corresponds to SQVTM and CDR2 to ANQGSEA. V is clipped by 3 bases and J by 2 bases, and the sequence between their germline boundaries is 8 bases long. The CDR3, from cysteine to phenylalanine, totals 12 residues. Of all the DNA, just the CDR3 is kept, 36 bases in frame from base 1. Patients with autoimmune disease history or receiving systemic immunosuppression were excluded from the trial. Peripheral blood for TCR sequencing was collected from all dose cohorts at baseline, on cycle 4 day 1, and on cycle 7 day 1. The samples were drawn from a first-in-human, open-label, multicenter phase I dose-escalation trial of ivuxolimab. The trial enrolled adults with locally advanced or metastatic head and neck squamous cell, hepatocellular, melanoma or renal cell carcinoma. Before TCR sequencing, CD4+ and CD8+ T cells were separately sorted from peripheral blood.

The chain is encoded by TRBV29-1 joined to TRBJ2-7; no D gene call is confident. This clonotype originated in an adult with an advanced solid tumor such as melanoma, head and neck, liver or kidney cancer. Sample: CD4+ or CD8+ T cells sorted from blood, taken in a trial of the OX40 agonist ivuxolimab. Here is the DNA: TGCAGCGTTGATTCCCCGACCTACGAGCAGTACTTC. It translates to CSVDSPTYEQYF.